The clone carrying this T cell receptor (beta chain) has a handful of counts. These data originate in a study of blood T cell repertoires in COVID-19. Study as a whole: Donors in the United States, Italy and Spain gave samples during acute or convalescent COVID-19.

Per the original data handling: The authors estimated nucleated cell counts from reference gene primer amplification. Some clones are missing from TCRdb's copy, which holds only in-frame ones; the method was immunoSEQ multiplex PCR. The V and J calls and the clone size are those of that table, but D and trimming were determined from the DNA. The data contain some 500,000 clones, around nine tenths of them singletons. Living in about two dozen US areas, the participants were between roughly 18 and 95 years of age. Participants reported their clinical history, and cohort assignment relied on those reports. Trimming cost V 4 bases and J 6 bases; bases outside gene matches: 14. Germline CDR1 is SGHRS and CDR2 is YFSETQ. The CDR3 is made up of 16 amino acids.

The specimen sequenced was PBMCs or T cells enriched from blood (not recorded which). The origin of this receptor is a woman aged 35 to 49 who had recovered from COVID-19. The V gene is TRBV5-1, the J gene TRBJ1-2; TRBD1 agrees at 8 bases. CDR3 nucleotide sequence: TGCGCCAGCAGCGTAGATACAACAGGGGGAAAGAATGGCTACACCTTC. Protein product: CASSVDTTGGKNGYTF.